This T cell receptor (beta chain) was found in a study of quantifying T cell responses using KT2 cells. Study as a whole: TCR alpha and beta constant-region primers primed reverse transcription of RNA. A predetermined fluorescence threshold ended the second PCR, run as a qPCR. Study-wide findings and caveats: At about one KT2 cell per 100,000 PBMC, KT2 sequences were still detected.

V lost 1 base to trimming and J lost 2 bases, with 11 bases between them. The CDR3 consists of 15 residues. The sample is PBMC spiked with counted cells of clone KT2. A range of KT2-to-PBMC ratios was made using fixed PBMC numbers. The cDNA 3' end received a ligated oligonucleotide with a UMI. The first PCR ran roughly 4 cycles with an equimolar RC1.1 and RC1.2 beta primer mix. TCRdb redid the calling of the UMI-ligation and nested PCR reads with MiXCR, one entry per CDR3 protein. The data show 40,000 to 50,000 distinct CDR3 sequences, 15% to 20% seen once. As regards this clonotype: Its cognate antigen is unknown.

The TCR was taken from a human donor. The rearrangement joins TRBV12-3 or TRBV12-4 to TRBJ2-5, with D perhaps given as TRBD1 or TRBD2 (7 bases each). Input material: PBMCs spiked with cells of the T cell clone KT2. CDR3 loop: CASSLDRGGQETQYF. In DNA form, the CDR3 reads TGTGCCAGCAGTTTAGACAGGGGAGGGCAAGAGACCCAGTACTTC.